The 22 T cell receptor beta chains listed next were all sequenced from one sample in a study of T cell responses to AZD1222 COVID-19 vaccine. Generated by immunoSEQ multiplex PCR, the TCRdb table keeps only in-frame clones and is missing some. The repertoire holds some 150,000 clones, with just over 90% as singletons. The source was peripheral blood, collected on day 0 of AZD1222 vaccination. These receptors were collected from an adult in good health.

This chain uses TRBV18 with TRBJ1-2; 8 bases map to TRBD1. The CDR3 totals 13 residues. V lost 4 bases, J lost 6 bases, and 4 bases stayed unmatched. Germline CDR1 is KGHSH and CDR2 is LQKENI. The CDR3 loop reads CASSRDRRDGYTF. CDR3 nucleotides: TGTGCCAGCTCACGGGACAGGCGGGATGGCTACACCTTC.

This clone was seen just once. This rearrangement joins TRBV19 to TRBJ2-2; D is unclear. The V end lost 1 base, the J end lost 2 bases, and 26 bases lay between the germline ends. This CDR3 is built from 21 residues. CDR1 and CDR2 (germline): LNHDA, SQIVND (reference sequence). The chain's CDR3 is CASSIGYSPYFQNLNTGELFF. The CDR3 coding sequence is TGTGCCAGTAGTATAGGGTACTCACCCTATTTCCAGAACTTAAACACCGGGGAGCTGTTTTTT.

V is TRBV27 and J is TRBJ2-5; D possibly matches TRBD1 or TRBD2 (5 bases each). This CDR3 contains 18 residues. Looked up from germline, CDR1 is MNHEY and CDR2 is SMNVEV (reference sequence). V was cut by 3 bases and J by 4 bases, with 24 bases left in between. Here the CDR3 reads CASSLTLSSMARGETQYF. CDR3 coding DNA: TGTGCCAGCAGTTTGACCCTATCTAGCATGGCAAGGGGAGAGACCCAGTACTTC.

The gene calls are TRBV18 and TRBJ2-1; 8 bases agree with TRBD1. CDR1 and CDR2 from the germline V gene are KGHSH and LQKENI. The CDR3 has 14 amino acids. V shed 5 bases, J shed 9 bases, and the junction held 9 bases outside the gene matches. The CDR3: CASSETGGRSEQFF. As DNA, the CDR3 is TGTGCCAGCTCAGAAACAGGGGGTCGGAGTGAGCAGTTCTTC.

This clone was seen a few times. V and J are TRBV28 and TRBJ1-5; TRBD1 is a possible D gene (6 bases). Trimming cost V 5 bases and J 7 bases, with 18 bases left between them. This CDR3 is 15 amino acids long. CDR1 is MDHEN and CDR2 is SYDVKM in the germline V gene. The DNA for the CDR3 is TGTGCCAGCAGTCCGCCCTCGGGGGCACTCCAGCCCCAGCATTTT. Its translation is CASSPPSGALQPQHF.

J is TRBJ2-7 and V is TRBV2; unclear D gene. This CDR3 region has 14 residues. Germline lookup yields CDR1 SNHLY and CDR2 FYNNEI. The V end lost 8 bases, the J end lost 0 bases, and 14 bases lay between the germline ends. The CDR3 loop reads CASSPAVSSYEQYF. Written as DNA, the CDR3 is TGTGCCAGCTCGCCCGCGGTCAGCTCCTACGAGCAGTACTTC.

The chain carries TRBV2 and TRBJ1-6, with D unresolved. The germline V gene has CDR1 SNHLY and CDR2 FYNNEI. V was trimmed by 7 bases and J by 6 bases, leaving 22 bases between them. The CDR3 totals 17 residues. The CDR3, as DNA: TGTGCCAGCATGTTGGGGTTCGGGCCTATCGGTAATTCACCCCTCCACTTT. Translating gives CASMLGFGPIGNSPLHF.

The V call is TRBV19, the J call TRBJ1-4, with TRBD1 as a possible D gene (5 bases). The length of the CDR3 is 14 residues. Germline loops: CDR1 LNHDA, CDR2 SQIVND (reference sequence). V was cut by 10 bases and J by 0 bases, with 12 bases left in between. The CDR3 nucleotides read TGTGCCACGACAGCGACTGCAACTAATGAAAAACTGTTTTTT. This encodes CATTATATNEKLFF. Based on the CDR3 plus reference TRBV19 and TRBJ1-4, the full variable domain is DGGITQSPKYLFRKEGQNVTLSCEQNLNHDAMYWYRQDPGQGLRLIYYSQIVNDFQKGDIAEGYSVSREKKESFPLTVTSAQKNPTAFYLCATTATATNEKLFFGSGTQLSVL.

The rearrangement joins TRBV6-6 to TRBJ2-7; D is unclear. CDR1 is MNHNY and CDR2 is SVGAGI in the germline V gene (reference sequence). This CDR3 contains 13 residues. The V and J ends lost 6 bases and 1 base respectively, with 10 bases between them. This chain's CDR3 is CASRDSKSYEQYF. The DNA for the CDR3 is TGTGCCAGCAGAGACTCAAAGTCCTACGAGCAGTACTTC.

This chain joins TRBV21-1 and TRBJ1-5. TRBV21-1 is an annotated pseudogene. The CDR3 is 15 amino acids. The CDR3 protein is CASSKVTVYNQPQHF. DNA of the CDR3: TGTGCCAGCAGCAAAGTTACGGTATACAATCAGCCCCAGCATTTT.

The chain employs TRBV19 and TRBJ2-1; TRBD2 is a possible D gene (6 bases). Germline CDR1 LNHDA, CDR2 SQIVND (reference sequence). V lost 3 bases to trimming and J lost 0 bases, with 9 bases between them. CDR3 length: 15 amino acids. In nucleotides, the CDR3 is TGTGCCAGTAGTATGGGACTCCGCTCCTACAATGAGCAGTTCTTC. Protein sequence: CASSMGLRSYNEQFF.

The V and J genes are TRBV29-1 and TRBJ2-7; 14 nucleotides match TRBD2. The CDR3 has 14 amino acids. From germline, CDR1 is SQVTM and CDR2 ANQGSEA. V dropped 6 bases and J dropped 5; count of bases not matched to a gene: 6. CDR3 in DNA: TGCAGCGTAGCGACTAGCGGGAGGGTCAACGAGCAGTACTTC. Translation gives CSVATSGRVNEQYF.

The chain links TRBV9 to TRBJ1-2, with D maybe TRBD1 (5 bases). This CDR3 region has 12 residues. The V end lost 3 bases, the J end lost 8 bases, and 11 bases lay between the germline ends. CDR1 and CDR2 from the germline V gene are SGDLS and YYNGEE. The CDR3 spells CASSEIRAGYTF. Here the CDR3 DNA reads TGTGCCAGCAGCGAGATCAGGGCGGGCTACACCTTC. Drawing the rest from reference TRBV9 and TRBJ1-2, the complete variable domain is DSGVTQTPKHLITATGQRVTLRCSPRSGDLSVYWYQQSLDQGLQFLIQYYNGEERAKGNILERFSAQQFPDLHSELNLSSLELGDSALYFCASSEIRAGYTFGSGTRLTVV.

The CDR3 reads CASSYSPSWPQHF. The CDR3 region has the DNA TGTGCCAGCAGTTACAGCCCGTCGTGGCCCCAGCATTTT. The chain employs TRBV6-2 or TRBV6-3 and TRBJ1-5; D unclear. The V end lost 2 bases, the J end lost 9 bases, and 11 bases lay between the germline ends. Germline V CDR1 and CDR2: MNHEY, SVGEGT. CDR3 length equals 13 residues.

The genes are TRBV6-5 and TRBJ2-3; 10 bases fit TRBD1. J was trimmed by 0 bases and V by 4 bases; bases with no gene match: 4. CDR1 and CDR2 from the germline V gene are MNHEY and SVGAGI. The CDR3 spans 16 residues. CDR3 residues: CASSCPGQGSTDTQYF. The CDR3, as DNA: TGTGCCAGCAGTTGCCCGGGACAGGGGAGCACAGATACGCAGTATTTT.

The rearrangement uses TRBV7-8 and TRBJ2-1; 10 nucleotides agree with TRBD2. Germline lookup yields CDR1 SGHVS and CDR2 FQNEAQ. There are 16 residues in the CDR3. V gave up 5 bases and J gave up 7 bases; unmatched junction bases: 11. CDR3 bases: TGTGCCAGCAGCAGACTACTAGCGGGATTAGGGAATGAGCAGTTCTTC. Translated, it gives CASSRLLAGLGNEQFF.

The chain carries TRBV28 and TRBJ2-6, with TRBD2 matching 9 bases. The trim removed 5 bases at V and 2 bases at J, leaving 10 bases unmatched. This CDR3 contains 18 residues. CDR1 MDHEN and CDR2 SYDVKM come from the germline V gene. The CDR3 region has the DNA TGTGCCAGCAGTCCCTTAGCGGGAGACTCAACTGGGGCCAACGTCCTGACTTTC. Its protein is CASSPLAGDSTGANVLTF.

The rearrangement joins TRBV19 to TRBJ1-1, with TRBD1 identical over 12 bases. V shed 6 bases, J shed 1 base, and the junction held 9 bases outside the gene matches. Germline values: CDR1 LNHDA, CDR2 SQIVND (reference sequence). CDR3 length: 17 amino acids. The CDR3 sequence: CASRGDRGPIANTEAFF. CDR3 DNA sequence: TGTGCCAGTAGGGGGGACAGGGGGCCAATTGCGAACACTGAAGCTTTCTTT.

The chain couples TRBV7-6 to TRBJ1-4; D perhaps matches TRBD1 (5 bases). Germline loops: CDR1 SGHVS, CDR2 FNYEAQ. The CDR3 has 14 amino acids. Trimming shortened V by 1 base and J by 7 bases, and 10 bases separated the two germline ends. The CDR3 DNA follows: TGTGCCAGCAGCTTAGAACGAGGGGCTGAAAAACTGTTTTTT. It specifies CASSLERGAEKLFF. Combining the CDR3 with reference TRBV7-6 and TRBJ1-4 gives the whole variable domain GAGVSQSPRYKVTKRGQDVALRCDPISGHVSLYWYRQALGQGPEFLTYFNYEAQQDKSGLPNDRFSAERPEGSISTLTIQRTEQRDSAMYRCASSLERGAEKLFFGSGTQLSVL.

V usage is TRBV6-1 and J usage is TRBJ1-1, with a weak D call TRBD1 (6 bases). Trimming pared 3 bases from V and 0 bases from J, leaving 8 bases between. The CDR3 contains 14 residues. CDR1 and CDR2 from the germline V gene are MNHNS and SASEGT. CDR3 in DNA: TGTGCCAGCAGTGACGACAGGTTGAACACTGAAGCTTTCTTT. It codes for CASSDDRLNTEAFF.

The chain joins TRBV5-1 to TRBJ2-1; 10 bases are shared with TRBD1. The V gene end was trimmed by 4 bases and the J gene end by 14 bases; junction bases not matched to a gene: 15. CDR1 is SGHRS, CDR2 YFSETQ, per germline. This CDR3 is built from 15 residues. The CDR3 DNA follows: TGCGCCAGCAGCCCAGGACAGGGGGGTACATGGGTGGAGTTCTTC. Translated, it gives CASSPGQGGTWVEFF. The whole variable domain, remainder taken from reference TRBV5-1 and TRBJ2-1, is KAGVTQTPRYLIKTRGQQVTLSCSPISGHRSVSWYQQTPGQGLQFLFEYFSETQRNKGNFPGRFSGRQFSNSRSEMNVSTLELGDSALYLCASSPGQGGTWVEFFGPGTRLTVL.

The chain joins TRBV18 to TRBJ1-5, with D perhaps TRBD1 (5 bases). Germline CDR1 is KGHSH and CDR2 is LQKENI. Trimming removed 3 bases at V and 3 bases at J, with 6 bases between. The CDR3 has 13 amino acids. CDR3 sequence (DNA): TGTGCCAGCTCACCGGACATCAATCAGCCCCAGCATTTT. It is translated as CASSPDINQPQHF.